Below are 26 T cell receptor beta chains sequenced from a single sample in a study of blood T cells in healthy people across ages (dated by TCRdb to the mid-2010s). Library prep was done by 5' RACE. The run used an Illumina HiSeq 2500. The second PCR ran for roughly 7 to 12 cycles and used a J-beta primer mix along with a sample-barcoded 5' primer. TCRdb took the public reads, trimmed them with fastp at Q25, ran MiXCR for clone calling and kept in-frame beta chains. A single entry per CDR3 protein holds the most common genes and DNA from its merged rows. Here the sample has about 290,000 distinct CDR3 sequences; roughly 26% occur a single time. Approximately 28% of the sample comes from the top ten. What was sequenced was blood. All receptors derive from a woman in her sixties or seventies in good health.

Comment on this clonotype: The junction shows a germline mismatch at one end, possibly a read error. This sequence joins TRBV14 and TRBJ2-2, with D possibly being TRBD2 (5 bases). Germline V gene sequence: CDR1 SGHDN, CDR2 FVKESK. This CDR3 spans 14 amino acids. The CDR3 nucleotides read TGTGCCAGCAGCGTTCAGCCGAACACCGGGGAGCTTTTTTTT. Translating it yields CASSVQPNTGELFF.

This sequence joins TRBV12-3 or TRBV12-4 and TRBJ1-2; the D gene is possibly TRBD1 (6 bases). The CDR3 extends over 13 amino acids. V lost 6 bases, J lost 6 bases, and 14 bases lay in between. The CDR3 loop is CASRSTGVDGYTF. The DNA of the CDR3 is TGTGCCAGCAGGTCGACAGGTGTCGATGGCTACACCTTC.

The chain recombines TRBV5-1 with TRBJ2-3; tentative D call: TRBD2 (5 bases). The CDR3 runs 15 residues. Trimming pared 0 bases from V and 3 bases from J, leaving 11 bases between. Germline values: CDR1 SGHRS, CDR2 YFSETQ. The CDR3: CASSLDGKETDTQYF. CDR3 coding DNA: TGCGCCAGCAGCTTGGACGGGAAGGAAACAGATACGCAGTATTTT.

The chain carries TRBV6-6 and TRBJ1-4; D might be TRBD1 (5 bases). The CDR3 contains 14 residues. The V end lost 2 bases, the J end lost 8 bases, and 12 bases lay between the germline ends. Germline V gene data show CDR1 as MNHNY and CDR2 as SVGAGI (reference sequence). The CDR3 DNA sequence: TGTGCCAGCAGTTACGGGGGGGTTGGAGAAAAACTGTTTTTT. Translation gives CASSYGGVGEKLFF.

The V and J genes are TRBV4-1 and TRBJ2-7; D not certain. V was clipped by 3 bases and J by 5 bases, with 17 bases between them. Germline-derived CDR1 and CDR2 are MGHRA and YSYEKL. This CDR3 spans 15 amino acids. The chain's CDR3 is CASSQVGNGEHEQYF. The CDR3 DNA reads as TGCGCCAGCAGCCAGGTCGGTAACGGAGAGCACGAGCAGTACTTC.

This clonotype was seen at least ten times. The genes are TRBV20-1 and TRBJ2-7, with D possibly being TRBD1 or TRBD2 (5 bases each). Trimming took 6 bases from V and 3 from J, leaving 12 bases between them. Germline-derived CDR1 and CDR2 are DFQATT and SNEGSKA (reference sequence). This CDR3 region has 12 residues. The CDR3 DNA reads as TGCAGTGCACAGGAGGTTGGCTACGAGCAGTACTTC. Its protein product is CSAQEVGYEQYF.

The J gene is TRBJ2-7, the V gene TRBV12-3 or TRBV12-4, with TRBD2 matching 9 bases. V shed 7 bases and J 3 bases; nucleotides not matched to a gene: 7. The CDR3 length is 14 residues. The chain's CDR3 is CASKTREGFYEQYF. The CDR3 region has the DNA TGTGCCAGCAAAACGCGGGAGGGCTTCTACGAGCAGTACTTC.

This clonotype was observed a few times. The rearrangement joins TRBV18 to TRBJ2-3, with D possibly matching TRBD2 (5 bases). CDR3 length: 16 residues. V lost 3 bases and J lost 2, with 15 bases in between. The germline gives CDR1 KGHSH, CDR2 LQKENI. The CDR3 sequence: CASSPSGSYLTDTQYF. The CDR3 DNA sequence: TGTGCCAGCTCACCCTCGGGGTCGTACCTCACAGATACGCAGTATTTT.

This clonotype was seen more than once but under ten times. The chain is built from TRBV20-1 and TRBJ1-6; 12 bases map to TRBD1. The germline CDR1 and CDR2 sequences are DFQATT and SNEGSKA (reference sequence). The trim removed 6 bases at V and 9 bases at J, leaving 3 bases unmatched. The CDR3 is 13 amino acids. This CDR3 is CSARDRGPSPLHF. In DNA, the CDR3 is TGCAGTGCCCGGGACAGGGGGCCTTCACCCCTCCACTTT.

J is TRBJ1-1 and V is TRBV29-1; TRBD1 agrees at 10 bases. Germline CDR1 and CDR2: SQVTM and ANQGSEA. The J segment lost 3 bases and the V segment lost 7 bases, leaving 8 bases of the junction unmatched. The CDR3 is 14 residues long. This CDR3 reads CSAGQGEGYTEAFF. The DNA of the CDR3 is TGCAGCGCCGGACAGGGGGAGGGGTACACTGAAGCTTTCTTT.

V gene TRBV7-9 combines with J gene TRBJ2-1; 13 bases line up with TRBD2. V dropped 1 base and J dropped 5; count of bases not matched to a gene: 5. The CDR3 contains 17 residues. Per germline, CDR1 SEHNR and CDR2 FQNEAQ (reference sequence). This CDR3 is CASSLELAGGRDNEQFF. CDR3 in DNA: TGTGCCAGCAGCTTAGAACTAGCGGGAGGGCGAGACAATGAGCAGTTCTTC.

The rearrangement uses TRBV2 and TRBJ2-1, with 7 bases matching TRBD2. Germline CDR1 reads SNHLY; CDR2 reads FYNNEI. The V gene end was trimmed by 6 bases and the J gene end by 7 bases; junction bases not matched to a gene: 9. The CDR3 is 14 amino acids. The CDR3 here is CASRTSGMSNEQFF. The DNA for the CDR3 is TGTGCCAGCAGAACCAGCGGGATGAGTAATGAGCAGTTCTTC.

The CDR3, as DNA: TGTGCCACCAGCAGAGGTCCAGCCAACTCTGATGAGCAGTTCTTC. Protein: CATSRGPANSDEQFF. This chain joins TRBV15 and TRBJ2-1; the D is unclear. Trimming stripped 1 base from V and 8 bases from J, with 15 bases between. Germline V gives CDR1 LNHNV, CDR2 YYDKDF (reference sequence). CDR3 length equals 15 residues.

This clonotype was seen a handful of times. The CDR3 sequence is CSASGAGPTDTQYF. CDR3 in DNA: TGCAGTGCTTCTGGGGCGGGACCCACAGATACGCAGTATTTT. This chain connects TRBV20-1 to TRBJ2-3; tentative D call: TRBD2 (6 bases). Germline V lookup: CDR1 DFQATT, CDR2 SNEGSKA (reference sequence). CDR3 length: 14 residues. V was shortened by 5 bases and J by 2 bases, with 14 bases between the two germline ends.

This clonotype has only a few counts. The chain joins TRBV12-3 or TRBV12-4 to TRBJ2-1, with 7 bases aligning to TRBD2. CDR3 length: 15 amino acids. The J segment lost 3 bases and the V segment lost 5 bases, leaving 7 bases of the junction unmatched. CDR3 coding DNA: TGTGCCAGCAGTCAAGGACTAGATATCTACAATGAGCAGTTCTTC. This gives the protein CASSQGLDIYNEQFF.

Only a few counts were recorded for this clonotype. The CDR3 DNA is TGCAGTGCTTGGACTAGCGGTAACAATGAGCAGTTCTTC. Translation gives CSAWTSGNNEQFF. The chain carries TRBV20-1 and TRBJ2-7; 10 bases line up with TRBD2. The J call may be wrong; the DNA end is better matched by TRBJ2-1. CDR1 and CDR2 (germline): DFQATT, SNEGSKA (reference sequence). The CDR3 is 13 residues long.

Comment on this clonotype: Sequence at one end of the junction differs from germline and may be a read error. This sequence joins TRBV25-1 and TRBJ1-1, with 9 bases aligning to TRBD1. Looked up from germline, CDR1 is MGHDK and CDR2 is SYGVNS. CDR3 length: 15 residues. The CDR3 region is CASSGTGVPNTEAFF. The CDR3 DNA reads TGTGCCAGCAGTGGGACAGGGGTCCCGAACACTGAAGCCTTCTTT.

In this sample, this clonotype turned up a few times. The rearrangement joins TRBV6-5 to TRBJ1-1, with unresolved D. The V gene lost 7 bases and the J gene lost 1 base, with 13 bases spanning the gap. This CDR3 has 14 amino acids. Germline-derived CDR1 and CDR2 are MNHEY and SVGAGI. Here the CDR3 DNA reads TGTGCCAGCAACAGTCTACGGCCGAACACTGAAGCTTTCTTT. Its protein product is CASNSLRPNTEAFF.

This clonotype has at least ten counts. The chain uses TRBV10-3 and TRBJ1-1; 7 bases are a match to TRBD1. Germline values: CDR1 ENHRY, CDR2 SYGVKD. This CDR3 contains 16 residues. V lost 6 bases and J lost 0; bases outside the gene matches: 10. CDR3 sequence (DNA): TGTGCCATCAGCGTTAGGGACAGCACTATGAACACTGAAGCTTTCTTT. Translated, it gives CAISVRDSTMNTEAFF.

The chain has TRBV20-1 and TRBJ2-7; TRBD2 agrees at 10 bases. The tail of the sequence fits TRBJ2-1 better, so the J call may be wrong. The V gene's germline CDR1 is DFQATT and CDR2 SNEGSKA (reference sequence). The CDR3 loop spans 15 amino acids. The CDR3 here is CSAPELAGMGNEQFF. DNA for the CDR3: TGCAGTGCCCCCGAACTAGCGGGGATGGGTAATGAGCAGTTCTTC.

The V call is TRBV29-1, the J call TRBJ2-7, with D uncertain. Germline V CDR1 and CDR2: SQVTM, ANQGSEA. The CDR3 is 11 amino acids. The V end was cut by 6 bases, the J end by 4 bases, with 10 bases between. In nucleotides, the CDR3 is TGCAGCGTCAAGACCTTTTACGAGCAGTACTTC. This sequence encodes CSVKTFYEQYF.

V gene TRBV20-1 combines with J gene TRBJ2-5; the match to TRBD1 covers 7 bases. The assigned J gene may be wrong: the sequence end matches TRBJ2-7 better. The germline CDR1 and CDR2 sequences are DFQATT and SNEGSKA (reference sequence). The CDR3 loop spans 15 amino acids. The CDR3 DNA is TGCAGTGCTAGAGATCGACAGGGAGCGGCCTACGAGCAGTACTTC. Translation gives CSARDRQGAAYEQYF.

The chain is built from TRBV12-3 or TRBV12-4 and TRBJ2-5; 14 bases match TRBD2. Gene TRBJ2-7 matches the end of the DNA better, so the J call may be wrong. The CDR3 is 15 residues long. This CDR3 reads CASRRTSGRTYEQYF. CDR3 sequence (DNA): TGTGCCAGCAGAAGGACTAGCGGGAGGACGTACGAGCAGTACTTC.

This clonotype was counted only a few times. The chain combines TRBV20-1 with TRBJ2-1; D remains ambiguous. Looked up from germline, CDR1 is DFQATT and CDR2 is SNEGSKA (reference sequence). The germline V and J ends were trimmed by 7 bases and 4 bases, with 8 bases remaining between them. The CDR3 loop spans 11 amino acids. The CDR3 DNA reads as TGCAGTGGAATACATTACAATGAGCAGTTCTTC. As protein: CSGIHYNEQFF.

The chain is built from TRBV28 and TRBJ1-2, with 8 bases aligning to TRBD1. Unmatched junction bases numbered 8, after V lost 11 bases and J lost 3 bases. The CDR3 runs to 13 residues. The germline V gene has CDR1 MDHEN and CDR2 SYDVKM. The CDR3 sequence: CAGQGAYDYGYTF. In DNA, the CDR3 is TGTGCCGGCCAGGGGGCGTATGACTATGGCTACACCTTC.

The sample holds a few counts of this clonotype. This chain connects TRBV6-2 or TRBV6-3 to TRBJ2-5, with TRBD1 matching over 7 bases. The junction had 7 bases not matched to a gene; V was cut back by 6 bases and J by 3 bases. From germline, CDR1 is MNHEY and CDR2 SVGEGT. There are 14 residues in the CDR3. The CDR3: CASSKIGTEETQYF. Written as DNA, the CDR3 is TGTGCCAGCAGCAAAATCGGGACAGAAGAGACCCAGTACTTC.